These 10 T cell receptor beta chains share one sample of origin, sequenced in a study of shared clonotypes between healthy human individuals. Terminally differentiated effector memory CD45RA+ cells were excluded by CCR7 positive selection of CD45RO-negative cells. Profiled with immunoSEQ multiplex PCR; TCRdb holds only in-frame clones, not every one. The sample contains around 2,000,000 clones, approximately 95% of which appear only once. Specimen: naive CD8+ T cells sorted from blood. These receptors were collected from a man younger than 35 in good health.

The V call is TRBV7-9, the J call TRBJ2-1; D not resolved. Germline lookup yields CDR1 SEHNR and CDR2 FQNEAQ (reference sequence). The CDR3 runs to 16 residues. Between the trimmed V and J ends, which lost 2 bases and 2 bases, there was a span of 13 bases. The CDR3 here is CASSLSFGRPYNEQFF. The DNA of the CDR3 is TGTGCCAGCAGCTTATCTTTTGGGCGTCCCTACAATGAGCAGTTCTTC.

The genes are TRBV29-1 and TRBJ1-4; 7 bases are a match to TRBD1. Germline CDR1 is SQVTM and CDR2 is ANQGSEA. CDR3 size: 13 residues. V shed 4 bases and J 6 bases; nucleotides not matched to a gene: 5. CDR3 amino acids: CSVGTGLDEKLFF. CDR3 nucleotides: TGCAGCGTTGGGACAGGTCTGGATGAAAAACTGTTTTTT.

The chain links TRBV9 to TRBJ2-2; D gene uncertain. V lost 3 bases and J 2 bases, leaving 17 bases between the germline ends. In germline, CDR1 is SGDLS, CDR2 YYNGEE. This CDR3 region has 17 residues. CDR3 bases: TGTGCCAGCAGCGGTCCCCGGAAGATAGTTAACACCGGGGAGCTGTTTTTT. Its translation is CASSGPRKIVNTGELFF.

The chain links TRBV6-5 to TRBJ1-5, with TRBD1 as a possible D gene (5 bases). The V end was cut by 6 bases, the J end by 2 bases, with 14 bases between. The CDR3 extends over 15 amino acids. Per germline, CDR1 MNHEY and CDR2 SVGAGI. The CDR3 is CASSSSRVRNQPQHF. CDR3 nucleotides: TGTGCCAGCAGCTCCTCCAGGGTACGCAATCAGCCCCAGCATTTT.

This chain connects TRBV13 to TRBJ2-2; TRBD1 matches 8 bases. This CDR3 region has 13 residues. Germline-derived CDR1 and CDR2 are PRHDT and FYEKMQ (reference sequence). J lost 7 bases, V lost 5 bases, and 3 bases had no gene match. In DNA, the CDR3 is TGTGCCAGCAGCGGACAGGGTTACGGGGAGCTGTTTTTT. Protein product: CASSGQGYGELFF.

This chain joins TRBV6-6 and TRBJ1-1; TRBD1 is a possible D gene (6 bases). This CDR3 comprises 11 residues. Per germline, CDR1 MNHNY and CDR2 SVGAGI (reference sequence). Trimming removed 8 bases from V and 6 bases from J, with 10 bases in between. CDR3 in DNA: TGTGCCAGCCTCGGGGGCGCTGAAGCTTTCTTT. It translates to CASLGGAEAFF.

Note on this clone: The sample contains more than one DNA sequence encoding this CDR3. The chain joins TRBV28 to TRBJ2-7; D possibly corresponds to TRBD1 (5 bases). Trimming took off 3 bases at V and 2 bases at J, with 8 bases between the two ends. CDR3 length equals 13 residues. Germline assignment: CDR1 MDHEN and CDR2 SYDVKM. Here the CDR3 DNA reads TGTGCCAGCAGTTTGGGGCAAACCTACGAGCAGTACTTC. Protein sequence: CASSLGQTYEQYF.

The rearrangement links TRBV29-1 to TRBJ2-3; D may be TRBD1 or TRBD2 (5 bases each). This CDR3 has 13 residues. V gave up 4 bases and J gave up 6 bases, with 14 bases separating them. Germline V gives CDR1 SQVTM, CDR2 ANQGSEA. The CDR3 sequence: CSVVRDLPDTQYF. In nucleotides, the CDR3 is TGCAGCGTTGTCCGGGACCTTCCGGATACGCAGTATTTT.

This chain connects TRBV6-5 to TRBJ2-3, with 11 bases identical to TRBD2. Germline V lookup: CDR1 MNHEY, CDR2 SVGAGI. J was trimmed by 3 bases and V by 4 bases; bases with no gene match: 6. This CDR3 comprises 16 residues. The CDR3 sequence is CASSSTSGRGTDTQYF. CDR3 nucleotide sequence: TGTGCCAGCAGTTCTACTAGCGGGAGAGGAACAGATACGCAGTATTTT.

In the case of this clone: The same CDR3 also results from other DNA sequences found in this sample. The V call is TRBV7-2, the J call TRBJ2-7; 8 bases are a match to TRBD1. The CDR3 length is 13 residues. Trimming at V came to 5 bases and at J to 3 bases, leaving 3 bases not matched to a gene. Germline V gene sequence: CDR1 SGHTA, CDR2 FQGNSA. The CDR3 nucleotides are TGTGCCAGCAGCCCTGGGACAGGCTACGAGCAGTACTTC. It yields the protein CASSPGTGYEQYF.